These 4 T cell receptor beta chains came from one sample sequenced in a study of T-cell memory formation after mild COVID-19. TCRdb re-analysed the 5' RACE reads in MiXCR, keeping a single row per CDR3 protein. The repertoire holds 65,000 to 95,000 distinct CDR3 sequences, with around 13% as singletons. The sample taken for sequencing was PBMCs or a T cell subset sorted from them (not recorded which). These receptors were collected from a man between 18 and 29 years old who had mild COVID-19 (a few samples of this study predate the infection). Cell type and time point are not known.

Remarks on this clonotype: A junction boundary mismatches the germline segment, possibly from a read error. The chain carries TRBV7-7 and TRBJ1-4; D is unclear. Looked up from germline, CDR1 is SSHAT and CDR2 is FNYEAQ (reference sequence). The length of the CDR3 is 13 residues. CDR3 protein: CASSEDGGEKLLF. The CDR3 bases are TGTGCTAGCAGCGAAGACGGCGGTGAAAAACTGCTTTTT. Full variable domain (remainder filled in from reference TRBV7-7 and TRBJ1-4): GAGVSQSPRYKVTKRGQDVTLRCDPISSHATLYWYQQALGQGPEFLTYFNYEAQPDKSGLPSDRFSAERPEGSISTLTIQRTEQRDSAMYRCASSEDGGEKLLFGSGTQLSVL.

This clonotype was seen many times. The chain carries TRBV5-1 and TRBJ2-1; D is unresolved. CDR1 and CDR2 (germline): SGHRS, YFSETQ. The CDR3 totals 15 residues. The V end lost 3 bases, the J end lost 5 bases, and 15 bases lay between the germline ends. DNA for the CDR3: TGCGCCAGCAGCTGGCCCCCCTCAGGCAACAATGAGCAGTTCTTC. It codes for CASSWPPSGNNEQFF.

This clonotype has a handful of counts. This chain connects TRBV5-8 to TRBJ2-1, with D unclear. Germline CDR1 is SGHTS and CDR2 is YDEGEE. The CDR3 covers 11 residues. The V end lost 1 base, the J end lost 9 bases, and 5 bases lay between the germline ends. CDR3 in DNA: TGTGCCAGCAGCTTGAGTCCTGAGCAGTTCTTC. Its translation is CASSLSPEQFF.

V usage is TRBV6-6 and J usage is TRBJ2-2; D uncertain. CDR1 and CDR2 (germline): MNHNY, SVGAGI (reference sequence). Between the trimmed V and J ends, which lost 4 bases and 2 bases, there was a span of 5 bases. This CDR3 is 13 amino acids long. The CDR3 sequence is CASSWANTGELFF. CDR3 in DNA: TGTGCCAGCAGTTGGGCCAACACCGGGGAGCTGTTTTTT.